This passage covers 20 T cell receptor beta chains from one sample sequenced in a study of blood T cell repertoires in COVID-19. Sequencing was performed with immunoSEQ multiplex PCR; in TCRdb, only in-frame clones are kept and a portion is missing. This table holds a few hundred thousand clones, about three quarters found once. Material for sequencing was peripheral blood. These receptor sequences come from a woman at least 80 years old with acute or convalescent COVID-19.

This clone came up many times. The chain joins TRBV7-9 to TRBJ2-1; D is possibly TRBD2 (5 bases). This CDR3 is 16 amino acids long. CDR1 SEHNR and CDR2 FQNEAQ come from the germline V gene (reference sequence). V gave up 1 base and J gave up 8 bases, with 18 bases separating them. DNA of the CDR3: TGTGCCAGCAGCTTAGGGCTAGCTGGAAGGTGGGATGAGCAGTTCTTC. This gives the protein CASSLGLAGRWDEQFF.

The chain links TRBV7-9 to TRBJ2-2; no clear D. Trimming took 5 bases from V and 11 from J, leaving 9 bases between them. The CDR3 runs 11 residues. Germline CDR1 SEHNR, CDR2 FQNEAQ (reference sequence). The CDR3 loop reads CASSPRGELFF. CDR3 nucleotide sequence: TGTGCCAGCAGCCCTCGCGGAGAGCTGTTTTTT.

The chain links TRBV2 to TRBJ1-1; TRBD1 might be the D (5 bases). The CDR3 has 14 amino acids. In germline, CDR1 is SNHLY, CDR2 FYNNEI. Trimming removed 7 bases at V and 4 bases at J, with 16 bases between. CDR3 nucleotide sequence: TGTGCCAGCATGTCGGCAGGGTTGGCCACTGAAGCTTTCTTT. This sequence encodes CASMSAGLATEAFF.

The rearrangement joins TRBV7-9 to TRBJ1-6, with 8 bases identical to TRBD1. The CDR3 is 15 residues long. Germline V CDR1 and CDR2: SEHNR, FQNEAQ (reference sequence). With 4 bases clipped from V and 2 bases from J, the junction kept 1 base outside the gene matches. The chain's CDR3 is CASSSTGAYNSPLHF. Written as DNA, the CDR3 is TGTGCCAGCAGCTCGACAGGGGCCTATAATTCACCCCTCCACTTT.

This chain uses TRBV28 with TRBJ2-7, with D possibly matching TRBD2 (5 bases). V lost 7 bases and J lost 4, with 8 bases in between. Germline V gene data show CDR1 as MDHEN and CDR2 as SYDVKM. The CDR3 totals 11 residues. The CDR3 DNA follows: TGTGCCAGCAAGGGAGTTTACGAGCAGTACTTC. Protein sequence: CASKGVYEQYF. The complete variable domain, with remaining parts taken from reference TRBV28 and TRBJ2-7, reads DVKVTQSSRYLVKRTGEKVFLECVQDMDHENMFWYRQDPGLGLRLIYFSYDVKMKEKGDIPEGYSVSREKKERFSLILESASTNQTSMYLCASKGVYEQYFGPGTRLTVT.

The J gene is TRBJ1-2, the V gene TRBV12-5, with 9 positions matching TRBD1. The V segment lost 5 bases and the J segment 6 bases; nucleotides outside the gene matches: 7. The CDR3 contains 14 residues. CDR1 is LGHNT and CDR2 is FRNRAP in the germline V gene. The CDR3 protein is CASGPGTGYDGYTF. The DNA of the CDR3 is TGTGCTAGTGGTCCCGGGACAGGGTACGATGGCTACACCTTC.

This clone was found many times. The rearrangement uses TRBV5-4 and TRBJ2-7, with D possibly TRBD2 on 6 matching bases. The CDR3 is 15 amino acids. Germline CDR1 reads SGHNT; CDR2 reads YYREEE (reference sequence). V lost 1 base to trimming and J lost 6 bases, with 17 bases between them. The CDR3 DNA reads TGTGCCAGCAGCTTGAATTCTGGGGGGATCGGCGAGCAGTACTTC. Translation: CASSLNSGGIGEQYF.

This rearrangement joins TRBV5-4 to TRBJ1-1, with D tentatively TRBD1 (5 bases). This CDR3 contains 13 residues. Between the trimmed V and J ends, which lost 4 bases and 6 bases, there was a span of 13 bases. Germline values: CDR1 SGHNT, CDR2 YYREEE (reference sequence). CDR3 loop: CASSPDPGAEAFF. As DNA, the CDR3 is TGTGCCAGCAGCCCTGATCCGGGGGCTGAAGCTTTCTTT.

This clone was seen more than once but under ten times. The CDR3 nucleotides read TGTGCCAGCAGAGAACAGGGATTTGGACAGCCCCAGCATTTT. This sequence encodes CASREQGFGQPQHF. The genes are TRBV2 and TRBJ1-5; possibly TRBD1 for D (6 bases). Germline CDR1 reads SNHLY; CDR2 reads FYNNEI. The CDR3 has 14 amino acids. V was pared by 6 bases and J by 7 bases, with 16 bases between.

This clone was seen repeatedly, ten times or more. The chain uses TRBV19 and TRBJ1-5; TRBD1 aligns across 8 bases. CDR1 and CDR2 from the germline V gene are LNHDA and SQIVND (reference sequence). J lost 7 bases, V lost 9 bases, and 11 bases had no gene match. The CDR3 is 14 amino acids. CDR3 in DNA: TGTGCCAGCCGACAACCAGGGGGCGACCAGCCCCAGCATTTT. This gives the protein CASRQPGGDQPQHF.

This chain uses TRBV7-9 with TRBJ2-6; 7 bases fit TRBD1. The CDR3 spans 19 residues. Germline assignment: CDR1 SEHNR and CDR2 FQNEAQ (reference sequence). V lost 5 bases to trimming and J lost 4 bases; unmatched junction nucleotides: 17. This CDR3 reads CASSIFRRQGRSGANVLTF. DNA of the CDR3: TGTGCCAGCAGCATCTTCCGAAGACAGGGCCGGTCGGGGGCCAACGTCCTGACTTTC.

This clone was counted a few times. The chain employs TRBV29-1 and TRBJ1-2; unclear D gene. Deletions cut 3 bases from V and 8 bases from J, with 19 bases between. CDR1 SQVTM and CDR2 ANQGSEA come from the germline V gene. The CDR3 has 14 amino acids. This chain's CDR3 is CSVEALEGASGYTF. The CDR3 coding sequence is TGCAGCGTTGAGGCCCTCGAGGGTGCGTCAGGCTACACCTTC.

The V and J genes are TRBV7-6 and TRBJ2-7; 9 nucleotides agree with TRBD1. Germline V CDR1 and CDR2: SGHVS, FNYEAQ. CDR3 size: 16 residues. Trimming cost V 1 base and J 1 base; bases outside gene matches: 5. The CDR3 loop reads CASSLGSGTGSYEQYF. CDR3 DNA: TGTGCCAGCAGCTTAGGGTCCGGGACAGGGTCCTACGAGCAGTACTTC.

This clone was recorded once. CDR3 residues: CASSSPGGSDNEQFF. CDR3 nucleotides: TGTGCCAGCAGTTCCCCCGGAGGGAGCGATAATGAGCAGTTCTTC. The gene calls are TRBV6-5 and TRBJ2-1; D may be TRBD2 (6 bases). The CDR3 contains 15 residues. Germline V gene sequence: CDR1 MNHEY, CDR2 SVGAGI. Trimming took 4 bases from V and 7 from J, leaving 17 bases between them.

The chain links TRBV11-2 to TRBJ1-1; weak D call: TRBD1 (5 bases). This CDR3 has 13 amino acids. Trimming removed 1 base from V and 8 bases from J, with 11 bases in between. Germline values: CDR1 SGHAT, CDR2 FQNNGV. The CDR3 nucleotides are TGTGCCAGCAGCTTAGGTTTTGCAGGGGAAGCTTTCTTT. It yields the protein CASSLGFAGEAFF.

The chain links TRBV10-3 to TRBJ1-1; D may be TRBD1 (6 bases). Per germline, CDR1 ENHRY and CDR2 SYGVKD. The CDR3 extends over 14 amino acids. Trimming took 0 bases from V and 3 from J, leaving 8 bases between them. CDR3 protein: CAISESQGYTEAFF. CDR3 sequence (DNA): TGTGCCATCAGTGAGTCCCAGGGGTACACTGAAGCTTTCTTT.

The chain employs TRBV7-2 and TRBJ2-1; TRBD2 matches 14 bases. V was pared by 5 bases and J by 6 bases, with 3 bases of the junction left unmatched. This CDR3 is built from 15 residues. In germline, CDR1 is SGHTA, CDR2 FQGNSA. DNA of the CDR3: TGTGCCAGCAGCAGAGGGACTAGCGGGAGCAATGAGCAGTTCTTC. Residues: CASSRGTSGSNEQFF.

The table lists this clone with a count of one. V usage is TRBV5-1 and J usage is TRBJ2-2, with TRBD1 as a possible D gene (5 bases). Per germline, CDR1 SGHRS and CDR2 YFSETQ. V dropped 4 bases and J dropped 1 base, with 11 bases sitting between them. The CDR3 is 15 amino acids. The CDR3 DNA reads TGCGCCAGCAGCGAGGACACGGGGAACACCGGGGAGCTGTTTTTT. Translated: CASSEDTGNTGELFF.

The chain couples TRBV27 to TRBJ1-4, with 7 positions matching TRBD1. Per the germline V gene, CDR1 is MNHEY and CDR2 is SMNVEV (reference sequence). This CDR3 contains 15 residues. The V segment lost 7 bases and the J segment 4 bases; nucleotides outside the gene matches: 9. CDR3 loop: CASKNLGQVNEKLFF. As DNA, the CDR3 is TGTGCCAGCAAGAATTTAGGACAGGTTAATGAAAAACTGTTTTTT.

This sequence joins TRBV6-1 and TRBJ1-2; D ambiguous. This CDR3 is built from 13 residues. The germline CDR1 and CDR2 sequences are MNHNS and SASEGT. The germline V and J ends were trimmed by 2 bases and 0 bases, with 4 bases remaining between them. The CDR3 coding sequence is TGTGCCAGCAGTGAATCGGCTAACTATGGCTACACCTTC. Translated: CASSESANYGYTF.